The 32 T cell receptor beta chains below come from one sample, sequenced in a study of post-analysis software for immune sequencing data. General study points: The study found TRBV5-6, TRBV5-1 and TRBV20-1 among about five TRBV segments more frequent in patients than controls.

Sequencing libraries made from TCR beta cDNA carried unique molecular identifiers. TCRdb processed the PCR reads anew with MiXCR; each CDR3 protein has one entry. This table has fewer than 850,000 distinct CDR3 sequences, roughly 29% appearing once. Which antigens these TCRs recognize remains unknown. Sequencing was carried out using blood. The receptors derive from a girl aged 5-17 years with multiple sclerosis.

The chain combines TRBV29-1 with TRBJ2-5; D perhaps matches TRBD1 (6 bases). The CDR3 totals 13 residues. The ends were cut back, 4 bases at V and 0 bases at J, with 9 bases in the middle. Germline assignment: CDR1 SQVTM and CDR2 ANQGSEA. CDR3 residues: CSVVAGDQETQYF. In DNA, the CDR3 is TGCAGCGTTGTTGCAGGGGACCAAGAGACCCAGTACTTC.

A few counts support this clonotype. The chain combines TRBV5-1 with TRBJ2-1; 11 nucleotides agree with TRBD1. Germline CDR1 reads SGHRS; CDR2 reads YFSETQ. The V segment lost 4 bases and the J segment 9 bases; nucleotides outside the gene matches: 9. The CDR3 length is 15 residues. The CDR3 DNA reads TGCGCCAGCAGCCAAGGACAGGGGGCTGTGGGTGAGCAGTTCTTC. This codes for CASSQGQGAVGEQFF.

The V call is TRBV5-6, the J call TRBJ1-5; TRBD1 aligns across 9 bases. The V gene end was trimmed by 1 base and the J gene end by 7 bases; junction bases not matched to a gene: 6. CDR1 and CDR2 from the germline V gene are SGHDT and YYEEEE. This CDR3 spans 15 amino acids. The CDR3 is CASSLTTGGEQPQHF. The CDR3 DNA reads TGTGCCAGCAGCTTGACGACAGGGGGGGAACAGCCCCAGCATTTT. The full variable domain, with the rest looked up from reference TRBV5-6 and TRBJ1-5, is DAGVTQSPTHLIKTRGQQVTLRCSPKSGHDTVSWYQQALGQGPQFIFQYYEEEERQRGNFPDRFSGHQFPNYSSELNVNALLLGDSALYLCASSLTTGGEQPQHFGDGTRLSIL.

At least ten counts were recorded for this clonotype. This chain links TRBV7-2 with TRBJ1-2; D is unresolved. Germline CDR1 SGHTA, CDR2 FQGNSA. The CDR3 length is 12 residues. The V and J ends lost 3 bases and 6 bases respectively, with 8 bases between them. CDR3 nucleotides: TGTGCCAGCAGCTTGGACGTCCATGGCTACACCTTC. Translated, it gives CASSLDVHGYTF.

Only one count was recorded for this clonotype. A junction end diverges from the germline sequence, so it may reflect a read error. The chain recombines TRBV20-1 with TRBJ1-2, with no clear D. The V gene's germline CDR1 is DFQATT and CDR2 SNEGSKA (reference sequence). This CDR3 spans 14 amino acids. The CDR3 DNA reads TGCAGTGCTACCCAGGATCTAGGAAGCTATAGCTACACCTTC. It is translated as CSATQDLGSYSYTF.

Remarks on this clonotype: One junction end disagrees with the germline gene, perhaps due to a read error. This chain uses TRBV12-3 or TRBV12-4 with TRBJ1-5, with no clear D. The CDR3 length is 13 residues. The CDR3: CAGSLDFNQPQHF. In nucleotides, the CDR3 is TGTGCCGGCAGTTTGGATTTCAATCAGCCCCAGCATTTT.

J is TRBJ2-7 and V is TRBV5-1; D call uncertain. Per the germline V gene, CDR1 is SGHRS and CDR2 is YFSETQ. The V gene lost 4 bases and the J gene lost 3 bases, with 11 bases spanning the gap. The CDR3 loop spans 13 amino acids. CDR3 nucleotide sequence: TGCGCCAGCAGCAGTTTTGGAGACTACGAGCAGTACTTC. Protein product: CASSSFGDYEQYF. The whole variable domain, remainder taken from reference TRBV5-1 and TRBJ2-7, is KAGVTQTPRYLIKTRGQQVTLSCSPISGHRSVSWYQQTPGQGLQFLFEYFSETQRNKGNFPGRFSGRQFSNSRSEMNVSTLELGDSALYLCASSSFGDYEQYFGPGTRLTVT.

This rearrangement joins TRBV14 to TRBJ2-6, with D tentatively TRBD1 or TRBD2 (5 bases each). V gave up 0 bases and J gave up 2 bases, with 8 bases separating them. Germline V gene lookup returns CDR1 SGHDN and CDR2 FVKESK. This CDR3 comprises 16 residues. The chain's CDR3 is CASSQDRDPGANVLTF. In DNA form, the CDR3 reads TGTGCCAGCAGCCAAGATAGGGACCCTGGGGCCAACGTCCTGACTTTC.

This clonotype was seen more than once but under ten times. This chain's CDR3 is CSVEVLNIQYF. CDR3 sequence (DNA): TGCAGCGTTGAAGTTTTAAACATTCAGTACTTC. This chain connects TRBV29-1 to TRBJ2-4; no firm D call. V lost 1 base to trimming and J lost 6 bases, with 4 bases between them. The CDR3 is 11 amino acids. Germline V gene data show CDR1 as SQVTM and CDR2 as ANQGSEA.

This clonotype was picked up a small number of times. The rearrangement uses TRBV5-1 and TRBJ2-4; D is unclear. Trimming removed 3 bases at V and 5 bases at J, with 12 bases between. Germline V gives CDR1 SGHRS, CDR2 YFSETQ. This CDR3 region has 14 residues. The CDR3 nucleotides read TGCGCCAGCAGCTGGACCGTGAAACAAAACATTCAGTACTTC. This codes for CASSWTVKQNIQYF.

For this clonotype: Relative to the germline gene, one junction end is altered; a read error may explain this. The chain joins TRBV5-1 to TRBJ2-7; D is uncertain. The end of the DNA is better explained by TRBJ2-5, so the J call may be wrong. Per the germline V gene, CDR1 is SGHRS and CDR2 is YFSETQ. The CDR3 sequence is 11 residues long. CDR3 sequence: CSSSSEETQYF. CDR3 nucleotide sequence: TGCTCCAGCAGCTCTGAAGAGACCCAGTACTTC.

The CDR3 protein is CASSLREVDGYTF. The CDR3 nucleotides are TGTGCCAGCAGCTTAAGGGAAGTGGATGGCTACACCTTC. The genes are TRBV7-9 and TRBJ1-2; D uncertain. V gave up 2 bases and J gave up 6 bases, with 10 bases separating them. CDR1 SEHNR and CDR2 FQNEAQ come from the germline V gene (reference sequence). The CDR3 sequence is 13 residues long.

The V call is TRBV20-1, the J call TRBJ2-3, with D maybe TRBD2 (6 bases). V was pared by 6 bases and J by 2 bases, with 15 bases between. This CDR3 contains 14 residues. Germline CDR1 is DFQATT and CDR2 is SNEGSKA (reference sequence). The CDR3 nucleotides are TGCAGTGCGCGTGCGGGACTCTTCACAGATACGCAGTATTTT. The encoded protein is CSARAGLFTDTQYF.

As regards this clonotype: One end of the junction varies from germline; a read error may be responsible. J is TRBJ2-6 and V is TRBV12-3 or TRBV12-4; D uncertain. CDR3 length equals 16 residues. CDR3 residues: CAGSLRTGSGANVLTF. The CDR3, as DNA: TGTGCCGGCAGTTTACGAACCGGATCTGGGGCCAACGTCCTGACTTTC.

The genes are TRBV9 and TRBJ1-2, with 9 bases aligning to TRBD1. The CDR3 consists of 17 residues. CDR1 and CDR2 (germline): SGDLS, YYNGEE. The V segment lost 4 bases and the J segment 0 bases; nucleotides outside the gene matches: 10. CDR3 sequence (DNA): TGTGCCAGCAGCTCAAGGGACAGGGAGATTTCTAACTATGGCTACACCTTC. Its protein is CASSSRDREISNYGYTF.

This clonotype has a handful of counts. This chain's CDR3 is CSARDRKEMPYTDTQYF. CDR3 in DNA: TGCAGTGCTAGAGATCGAAAAGAAATGCCGTACACAGATACGCAGTATTTT. V and J are TRBV20-1 and TRBJ2-3; D uncertain. V was trimmed by 0 bases and J by 2 bases, leaving 18 bases between them. Per germline, CDR1 DFQATT and CDR2 SNEGSKA (reference sequence). The CDR3 has 17 residues.

This sequence joins TRBV20-1 and TRBJ2-3; weak D call: TRBD2 (5 bases). This CDR3 region has 13 residues. The germline V and J ends were trimmed by 5 bases and 0 bases, with 9 bases remaining between them. Germline CDR1 reads DFQATT; CDR2 reads SNEGSKA (reference sequence). The CDR3 spells CSADRTSTDTQYF. The CDR3, as DNA: TGCAGTGCTGACCGGACTAGCACAGATACGCAGTATTTT.

In this sample, this clonotype turned up a few times. The chain combines TRBV7-9 with TRBJ1-1, with D possibly matching TRBD1 (5 bases). CDR3 length: 14 amino acids. The ends were cut back, 1 base at V and 6 bases at J, with 12 bases in the middle. Germline lookup yields CDR1 SEHNR and CDR2 FQNEAQ (reference sequence). CDR3 loop: CASSLGGGGSEAFF. CDR3 DNA sequence: TGTGCCAGCAGCTTAGGTGGGGGAGGCTCTGAAGCTTTCTTT.

The chain links TRBV7-2 to TRBJ2-1; no reliable D call. Trimming left V 5 bases short and J 7 bases short, with 18 bases between. The CDR3 totals 15 residues. Germline CDR1 SGHTA, CDR2 FQGNSA. In nucleotides, the CDR3 is TGTGCCAGCAGCCAAAAACCGTCCGGGTGGAATGAGCAGTTCTTC. It yields the protein CASSQKPSGWNEQFF.

J is TRBJ2-5 and V is TRBV12-3 or TRBV12-4; D is possibly TRBD1 (5 bases). Trimming left V 6 bases short and J 7 bases short, with 12 bases between. This CDR3 has 12 amino acids. CDR3 DNA: TGTGCCAGCAGCCCTGACAGAAGGACCCAGTACTTC. Its translation is CASSPDRRTQYF.

The chain recombines TRBV15 with TRBJ2-1, with 10 bases that match TRBD2. The germline gives CDR1 LNHNV, CDR2 YYDKDF (reference sequence). The CDR3 is made up of 17 amino acids. The ends lost 1 base at V and 3 bases at J; junction bases unmatched: 6. DNA of the CDR3: TGTGCCACCAGCAGAGCGGGAGGGACTAGCGTCTACAATGAGCAGTTCTTC. It is translated as CATSRAGGTSVYNEQFF.

This chain links TRBV25-1 with TRBJ2-7; D remains unclear. This CDR3 contains 15 residues. Germline V CDR1 and CDR2: MGHDK, SYGVNS. The V end was cut by 3 bases, the J end by 10 bases, with 22 bases between. CDR3 bases: TGTGCCAGCAGTGACCCTGGCAGGATTCAAGAGGCCCAGTACTTC. This gives the protein CASSDPGRIQEAQYF.

This clonotype appeared many times. The V and J genes are TRBV5-1 and TRBJ2-3; 7 bases line up with TRBD1. Losses at the gene ends were 7 bases for V and 0 bases for J; bases not matched to a gene: 11. Germline CDR1 reads SGHRS; CDR2 reads YFSETQ. This CDR3 spans 16 amino acids. The CDR3 loop is CASQRQGHPSTDTQYF. DNA for the CDR3: TGCGCCAGCCAGCGACAGGGTCACCCTAGCACAGATACGCAGTATTTT.

This sequence joins TRBV7-2 and TRBJ2-7, with 11 nucleotides matching TRBD2. The CDR3 length is 16 residues. The V and J ends lost 5 bases and 3 bases, in that order; junction bases with no gene match: 9. In germline, CDR1 is SGHTA, CDR2 FQGNSA. Here the CDR3 DNA reads TGTGCCAGCAGCGGCCTGCGACTAGCGGGATACTACGAGCAGTACTTC. This sequence encodes CASSGLRLAGYYEQYF.

The rearrangement joins TRBV4-1 to TRBJ2-5, with TRBD2 identical over 8 bases. V lost 5 bases, J lost 5 bases, and 7 bases stayed unmatched. There are 14 residues in the CDR3. CDR1 and CDR2 from the germline V gene are MGHRA and YSYEKL. CDR3 loop: CASSRRASGETQYF. The CDR3 DNA reads as TGCGCCAGCAGCAGGCGGGCTAGCGGGGAGACCCAGTACTTC.

In its sample, this clonotype was seen a few times. This chain joins TRBV6-6 and TRBJ2-1; TRBD1 is a possible D gene (6 bases). The CDR3 consists of 16 residues. V lost 0 bases to trimming and J lost 9 bases, with 18 bases between them. Germline V gives CDR1 MNHNY, CDR2 SVGAGI (reference sequence). The CDR3: CASSYSLGGKRLEQFF. CDR3 DNA sequence: TGTGCCAGCAGTTACTCATTAGGGGGAAAGCGCCTTGAGCAGTTCTTC.

This clonotype was observed at least ten times. The rearrangement links TRBV29-1 to TRBJ2-6; D tentatively reads TRBD1 or TRBD2 (5 bases each). Between the trimmed V and J ends, which lost 4 bases and 2 bases, there was a span of 6 bases. Germline V gene data show CDR1 as SQVTM and CDR2 as ANQGSEA. The CDR3 runs 13 residues. This chain's CDR3 is CSVGGTGANVLTF. CDR3 in DNA: TGCAGCGTTGGGGGGACTGGGGCCAACGTCCTGACTTTC.

CDR3 bases: TGTGCCAGCTCACCTCAAGGGGGCCTATACAATGAGCAGTTCTTC. It is translated as CASSPQGGLYNEQFF. This chain uses TRBV18 with TRBJ2-1; 7 nucleotides match TRBD1. Germline V gene data show CDR1 as KGHSH and CDR2 as LQKENI. J lost 4 bases, V lost 3 bases, and 6 bases had no gene match. The CDR3 has 15 residues.

The chain has TRBV5-1 and TRBJ2-7; D gene unclear. Between the trimmed V and J ends, which lost 0 bases and 0 bases, there was a span of 10 bases. Germline V gene data show CDR1 as SGHRS and CDR2 as YFSETQ. The CDR3 extends over 15 amino acids. The CDR3 loop reads CASSLEGGSSYEQYF. As DNA, the CDR3 is TGCGCCAGCAGCTTGGAAGGCGGCAGCTCCTACGAGCAGTACTTC.

The gene calls are TRBV7-2 and TRBJ2-1, with a tentative D call TRBD2 (6 bases). The CDR3 consists of 15 residues. The V gene's germline CDR1 is SGHTA and CDR2 FQGNSA. V lost 6 bases and J lost 9, with 21 bases in between. The CDR3 DNA follows: TGTGCCAGCAGGTCCGGGACTCCAGAAACCGGTGAGCAGTTCTTC. Protein sequence: CASRSGTPETGEQFF.

The V gene is TRBV28, the J gene TRBJ2-7, with D possibly TRBD2 on 6 matching bases. Trimming pared 8 bases from V and 3 bases from J, leaving 11 bases between. The CDR3 is made up of 12 amino acids. The germline V gene encodes CDR1 MDHEN and CDR2 SYDVKM. CDR3 bases: TGTGCCAGCGTGGCTAGCGACTACGAGCAGTACTTC. This gives the protein CASVASDYEQYF.

The chain joins TRBV6-6 to TRBJ1-5; D is unclear. The V and J ends lost 6 bases and 1 base respectively, with 10 bases between them. Per germline, CDR1 MNHNY and CDR2 SVGAGI (reference sequence). The CDR3 is 14 amino acids. The CDR3 loop reads CASSPGRSNQPQHF. In DNA form, the CDR3 reads TGTGCCAGCAGCCCCGGACGGAGCAATCAGCCCCAGCATTTT.